This section outlines one T cell receptor (beta chain) sequence together with its context. The antigen is undetermined. These data belong to a study of T cell repertoires in cytomegalovirus infection. TCRdb re-derived calls from the reads in MiXCR, one entry per CDR3 protein. This table has about 140,000 distinct CDR3 sequences, approximately 30% appearing once. Trimming removed 5 bases from V and 5 bases from J, with 15 bases in between. The CDR3 is 14 residues long. The rearrangement joins TRBV12-3 or TRBV12-4 to TRBJ2-5; D remains ambiguous. The receptor was derived from a human donor in good health (CMV status not recorded). Some clones in this sample may be carry-over from other donors' samples. Sequencing used CD8+ T cells from cultured PBMCs, obtained from culture after CMV antigen stimulation. CDR3 protein: CASSPRAVGETQYF. Here the CDR3 DNA reads TGTGCCAGCAGTCCCCGGGCAGTTGGGGAGACCCAGTACTTC.